Listed here are 23 T cell receptor beta chains from one sample, sequenced in a study of spatial heterogeneity in lung cancer. TCRdb itself ran the 5' RACE reads through MiXCR, one entry per CDR3 protein. The table has around 2,900 distinct CDR3 sequences, roughly 8.5% seen once. Time point here: sample taken at primary tumor resection. This specimen was normal lung tissue next to the tumor, taken at surgery. These receptor sequences come from a female donor with early-stage non-small cell lung cancer.

By sample share, this clonotype is medium-sized (0.01 to 0.1%). The gene calls are TRBV28 and TRBJ1-5; TRBD1 matches 7 bases. The CDR3 length is 13 residues. V trimming: 8 bases; J trimming: 7 bases; junction bases outside the gene matches: 8. The germline V gene encodes CDR1 MDHEN and CDR2 SYDVKM. In DNA form, the CDR3 reads TGTGCCAGCCGACAGGGAACAAGCCAGCCCCAGCATTTT. Translation: CASRQGTSQPQHF.

This clonotype is judged medium-sized. CDR3 coding DNA: TGCGCCAGCAGCCAAGGATCGGGACTTAACATTGGAACAGATACGCAGTATTTT. Encoded protein: CASSQGSGLNIGTDTQYF. The V gene is TRBV4-1, the J gene TRBJ2-3, with D possibly matching TRBD2 (6 bases). CDR3 size: 18 residues. The germline gives CDR1 MGHRA, CDR2 YSYEKL. Trimming shortened V by 1 base and J by 3 bases, and 20 bases separated the two germline ends.

By share, this clonotype counts as medium-sized. This chain uses TRBV20-1 with TRBJ2-3; 11 positions agree with TRBD2. Germline assignment: CDR1 DFQATT and CDR2 SNEGSKA (reference sequence). With V trimmed by 7 bases and J by 14 bases, 8 bases remained unmatched. This CDR3 has 11 amino acids. The CDR3 spells CSVTSGGPGYF. The CDR3 DNA sequence: TGCAGTGTTACTAGCGGGGGTCCCGGGTATTTT.

By share, this clonotype counts as medium-sized. CDR3 amino acids: CASSLEGRVYGYTF. CDR3 nucleotide sequence: TGTGCCAGCAGCTTGGAGGGGAGGGTCTATGGCTACACCTTC. The chain couples TRBV5-5 to TRBJ1-2; tentative D call: TRBD1 (5 bases). Trimming took 0 bases from V and 4 from J, leaving 10 bases between them. Germline V CDR1 and CDR2: SGHKS, YYEKEE (reference sequence). This CDR3 spans 14 amino acids.

Judged by abundance, this clonotype is medium-sized (0.01 to 0.1%). The chain carries TRBV28 and TRBJ2-1, with TRBD2 matching 9 bases. Germline V CDR1 and CDR2: MDHEN, SYDVKM. The V and J ends lost 8 bases and 5 bases, in that order; junction bases with no gene match: 10. The CDR3 spans 15 residues. The CDR3 is CASRTRTSDNNEQFF. CDR3 DNA: TGTGCCAGCCGGACCAGGACTAGCGACAACAATGAGCAGTTCTTC.

This clonotype counts as large. The gene calls are TRBV20-1 and TRBJ2-5; tentative D call: TRBD1 (6 bases). Germline V lookup: CDR1 DFQATT, CDR2 SNEGSKA (reference sequence). This CDR3 is 12 amino acids long. Trimming left V 1 base short and J 5 bases short, with 8 bases between. DNA of the CDR3: TGCAGTGCTAGAGCAGGGGTGGAGACCCAGTACTTC. Residues: CSARAGVETQYF.

Relative to its sample, this clonotype is medium-sized. V is TRBV27 and J is TRBJ2-5; 9 bases are a match to TRBD2. This CDR3 comprises 15 residues. Germline-derived CDR1 and CDR2 are MNHEY and SMNVEV (reference sequence). With V trimmed by 6 bases and J by 1 base, 6 bases remained unmatched. The CDR3: CASRGSGGFQETQYF. In nucleotides, the CDR3 is TGTGCCAGCAGGGGTAGCGGGGGATTCCAAGAGACCCAGTACTTC.

This clonotype counts as medium-sized (0.01 to 0.1%). The rearrangement links TRBV24-1 to TRBJ2-5, with 15 bases identical to TRBD2. The CDR3 length is 19 residues. The V gene's germline CDR1 is KGHDR and CDR2 SFDVKD. V gave up 4 bases and J gave up 0 bases; unmatched junction bases: 8. The CDR3 region is CATSEPPGLAGGHQETQYF. The CDR3, as DNA: TGTGCCACCAGTGAGCCTCCGGGACTAGCGGGGGGCCACCAAGAGACCCAGTACTTC.

This clonotype is labeled medium-sized. V usage is TRBV7-9 and J usage is TRBJ2-7; 9 bases map to TRBD2. Germline CDR1 SEHNR, CDR2 FQNEAQ (reference sequence). This CDR3 is built from 17 residues. With 1 base clipped from V and 0 bases from J, the junction kept 7 bases outside the gene matches. DNA of the CDR3: TGTGCCAGCAGCTTAGGTCTAGCGGGGCGCCCCTCCTACGAGCAGTACTTC. This translates into CASSLGLAGRPSYEQYF.

Within the sample, this clonotype is medium-sized. V is TRBV20-1 and J is TRBJ2-7; weak D call: TRBD1 (5 bases). Germline V gene data show CDR1 as DFQATT and CDR2 as SNEGSKA (reference sequence). The CDR3 length is 13 residues. The ends were cut back, 2 bases at V and 7 bases at J, with 15 bases in the middle. The CDR3 loop is CSARRRTSAEQYF. The CDR3 DNA sequence: TGCAGTGCTAGACGTAGGACATCCGCGGAGCAGTACTTC.

By share, this clonotype counts as medium-sized. The chain employs TRBV6-1 and TRBJ2-7, with D perhaps TRBD1 or TRBD2 (5 bases each). V was trimmed by 6 bases and J by 2 bases, leaving 11 bases between them. The CDR3 spans 13 residues. Germline CDR1 and CDR2: MNHNS and SASEGT. CDR3 amino acids: CASRLDRTYEQYV. The CDR3, as DNA: TGTGCCAGCAGACTAGACAGAACCTACGAGCAGTACGTC.

Only a few counts were recorded for this clonotype. The chain has TRBV28 and TRBJ1-2; 9 bases agree with TRBD1. The V and J ends lost 4 bases and 2 bases, in that order; junction bases with no gene match: 5. The CDR3 contains 15 residues. The germline CDR1 and CDR2 sequences are MDHEN and SYDVKM. The CDR3 bases are TGTGCCAGCAGTTCACCGACAGGGGGAAACTATGGCTACACCTTC. Amino acid sequence: CASSSPTGGNYGYTF.

This clonotype was seen more than once but under ten times. The rearrangement links TRBV28 to TRBJ2-2; tentative D call: TRBD1 (7 bases). The CDR3 has 16 residues. Trimming left V 7 bases short and J 5 bases short, with 20 bases between. Germline values: CDR1 MDHEN, CDR2 SYDVKM. CDR3 bases: TGTGCCAGCATAAAATTCGCGGGACAGATAACCGGGGAGCTGTTTTTT. It codes for CASIKFAGQITGELFF.

This clonotype ranks as medium-sized. The chain uses TRBV7-3 and TRBJ2-3, with D possibly TRBD1 on 5 matching bases. Trimming removed 4 bases at V and 4 bases at J, with 12 bases between. Looked up from germline, CDR1 is SGHTA and CDR2 is FQGTGA. The CDR3 is made up of 14 amino acids. The chain's CDR3 is CASSSQGSADTQYF. In DNA, the CDR3 is TGTGCCAGCAGCTCCCAGGGTTCGGCAGATACGCAGTATTTT.

This clonotype was seen only a few times. The J gene is TRBJ2-5, the V gene TRBV7-2, with 8 nucleotides matching TRBD1. The CDR3 covers 15 residues. Germline loops: CDR1 SGHTA, CDR2 FQGNSA. Trimming removed 5 bases from V and 5 bases from J; junction bases left unmatched: 10. The CDR3 nucleotides read TGTGCCAGCAGCCTGAGAGCAGGGGGCGGGGAGACCCAGTACTTC. This encodes CASSLRAGGGETQYF.

This clonotype is deemed medium-sized. The V and J genes are TRBV28 and TRBJ1-1; TRBD1 is a possible D gene (5 bases). The V gene lost 5 bases and the J gene lost 4 bases, with 14 bases spanning the gap. This CDR3 has 14 residues. Germline V gene data show CDR1 as MDHEN and CDR2 as SYDVKM. The CDR3: CASSPPQGVTEAFF. The CDR3 nucleotides are TGTGCCAGCAGTCCCCCGCAGGGAGTCACTGAAGCTTTCTTT.

This clonotype is medium-sized (0.01 to 0.1%) within its sample. The CDR3 protein is CSVKRGSDTQYF. The CDR3 DNA reads as TGCAGCGTTAAGCGGGGGTCAGATACGCAGTATTTT. The rearrangement joins TRBV29-1 to TRBJ2-3; 8 positions agree with TRBD2. Germline V lookup: CDR1 SQVTM, CDR2 ANQGSEA. The CDR3 extends over 12 amino acids. The V and J ends lost 5 bases and 4 bases, in that order; junction bases with no gene match: 2.

This chain connects TRBV7-2 to TRBJ2-7; 7 bases line up with TRBD2. V lost 5 bases and J lost 3; bases outside the gene matches: 4. The CDR3 totals 13 residues. CDR1 and CDR2 (germline): SGHTA, FQGNSA. The CDR3 loop is CASSRDYNYEQYF. DNA for the CDR3: TGTGCCAGCAGCCGGGACTATAACTACGAGCAGTACTTC. Based on the CDR3 plus reference TRBV7-2 and TRBJ2-7, the full variable domain is GAGVSQSPSNKVTEKGKDVELRCDPISGHTALYWYRQSLGQGLEFLIYFQGNSAPDKSGLPSDRFSAERTGGSVSTLTIQRTQQEDSAVYLCASSRDYNYEQYFGPGTRLTVT.

This clonotype is medium-sized in the sample. The rearrangement links TRBV2 to TRBJ1-5; no firm D call. The length of the CDR3 is 13 residues. V was clipped by 3 bases and J by 6 bases, with 9 bases between them. Looked up from germline, CDR1 is SNHLY and CDR2 is FYNNEI. The CDR3, as DNA: TGTGCCAGCAGTGACGATTTAGGTCAGCCCCAGCATTTT. It encodes CASSDDLGQPQHF. Drawing the rest from reference TRBV2 and TRBJ1-5, the complete variable domain is EPEVTQTPSHQVTQMGQEVILRCVPISNHLYFYWYRQILGQKVEFLVSFYNNEISEKSEIFDDQFSVERPDGSNFTLKIRSTKLEDSAMYFCASSDDLGQPQHFGDGTRLSIL.

This clonotype has a count of ten or more. V usage is TRBV28 and J usage is TRBJ2-1, with TRBD2 identical over 9 bases. Germline trimming cut 4 bases from V and 7 bases from J; bases unmatched to any gene: 5. Germline CDR1 is MDHEN and CDR2 is SYDVKM. This CDR3 region has 14 residues. CDR3: CASSSSGALNEQFF. CDR3 DNA sequence: TGTGCCAGCAGTTCTAGCGGGGCTTTGAATGAGCAGTTCTTC.

This clonotype was counted once. The rearrangement uses TRBV18 and TRBJ2-3, with TRBD2 identical over 10 bases. The CDR3 is 16 residues long. Unmatched junction bases numbered 7, after V lost 6 bases and J lost 1 base. CDR1 is KGHSH and CDR2 is LQKENI in the germline V gene. The CDR3 loop reads CASSALAGSGTDTQYF. The CDR3 nucleotides are TGTGCCAGCTCGGCACTAGCGGGGAGTGGCACAGATACGCAGTATTTT.

This clonotype was recorded a few times. The J gene is TRBJ2-1, the V gene TRBV7-9; D is undetermined. CDR1 and CDR2 (germline): SEHNR, FQNEAQ (reference sequence). Trimming took off 0 bases at V and 5 bases at J, with 5 bases between the two ends. The CDR3 has 13 residues. CDR3 sequence reads: CASSLAIDNEQFF. CDR3 in DNA: TGTGCCAGCAGCTTAGCGATCGACAATGAGCAGTTCTTC.

By frequency in the sample, this clonotype is large. The chain carries TRBV5-4 and TRBJ1-1, with D maybe TRBD1 (5 bases). The CDR3 totals 15 residues. Deletions cut 3 bases from V and 1 base from J, with 13 bases between. CDR1 and CDR2 from the germline V gene are SGHNT and YYREEE (reference sequence). For the CDR3, the DNA is TGTGCCAGCAGCTGGCAGCAGGGTGGGAACACTGAAGCTTTCTTT. Translated, it gives CASSWQQGGNTEAFF.